This is a list of T cell receptor beta chains from one sample in a study of CD8+ T cells in alopecia areata. The table came from immunoSEQ multiplex PCR; TCRdb's copy has only in-frame clones and leaves some out. Of around 100,000 clones listed, just under 60% are singletons. This sample comprised CD8+ T cells sorted from blood, obtained at approximately week 56, from a patient treated with tofacitinib. The receptors originated from a human donor with alopecia areata. The CDR3 runs from the conserved cysteine through the conserved F or W. The D gene is left open where the match is weak. Size values are once, few and many counts, or a class for expanded clones, and some rows have none.

d_gene	v_gene	abundance	j_gene	CDR3nt	CDR3aa
TRBD1	TRBV23-1	NA	TRBJ1-3	TGCGCCAGCAGTCAATTCGCCCCGAGGCAGGGGGCTCGGAGCTCTGGAAACACCATATATTTT	CASSQFAPRQGARSSGNTIYF
NA	TRBV13	NA	TRBJ2-5	TGTGCCAGCAGCCCCGGTGGGGAGACCCAGTACTTC	CASSPGGETQYF
NA	TRBV29-1	NA	TRBJ2-6	TGCAGCGTCCTAGCTGAGCCATCTGGGGCCAACGTCCTGACTTTC	CSVLAEPSGANVLTF
NA	TRBV19	NA	TRBJ1-2	TGTGCCAGTAGTACGTCCGGGGGGGCGCGGTATGGCTACACCTTC	CASSTSGGARYGYTF
NA	TRBV7-4	NA	TRBJ2-7	TGTGCCAGCAGGGACATAGCCTACGAGCAGTACTTC	CASRDIAYEQYF
NA	TRBV7-2	NA	TRBJ2-5	TGTGCCAGCAGCCCCACTTGGAGGATCGGGGAGACCCAGTACTTC	CASSPTWRIGETQYF
NA	TRBV27	NA	TRBJ1-4	TGTGCCAGCAGTTTTGGGGGAACTAATGAAAAACTGTTTTTT	CASSFGGTNEKLFF
NA	TRBV9	NA	TRBJ2-1	TGTGCCAGTGACGGTCTTAGGAATGAGCAGTTCTTC	CASDGLRNEQFF
TRBD1	TRBV5-1	NA	TRBJ2-5	TGCGCCAGCAGCCGATACCAGGGGGCTGTCGAGACCCAGTACTTC	CASSRYQGAVETQYF
NA	TRBV12-5	NA	TRBJ2-7	TGTGCTAGTGGCTTGGACGAGCAGTACTTC	CASGLDEQYF
TRBD2	TRBV9	NA	TRBJ2-3	TGTGCCAGCAGCGTGTTAGCGGGGGGCCGCTCAGATACGCAGTATTTT	CASSVLAGGRSDTQYF
NA	TRBV4-1	NA	TRBJ1-5	TGCGCCAGCAGCCAAGGACCCAATTCCAAGGGTCCCCAGCATTTT	CASSQGPNSKGPQHF
NA	TRBV18	few	TRBJ2-2	TGTGCCAGCTCACCTCCTACTAGCTCCGGGGAGCTGTTTTTT	CASSPPTSSGELFF
NA	TRBV4-2	NA	TRBJ2-2	TGTGCCAGCAGCCAAGGGCTGGGGGCCTACACCGGGGAGCTGTTTTTT	CASSQGLGAYTGELFF
NA	TRBV5-8	NA	TRBJ2-5	TGTGCCAGCAGCCTCCCCTATTTCCAAGAGACCCAGTACTTC	CASSLPYFQETQYF
NA	TRBV5-1	NA	TRBJ2-5	TGCGCCAGCAGCACCCGCTGGTTCTCGGTCGCGAACAAGACCCAGTACTTC	CASSTRWFSVANKTQYF
NA	TRBV30	NA	TRBJ1-2	TGTGCCTGGAGTGTGTGGGGTTTGGACGGCTACACCTTC	CAWSVWGLDGYTF
TRBD2	TRBV6-5	NA	TRBJ2-3	TGTGCCAGCAGCGATCTTAGCGGGAATACGCAGTATTTT	CASSDLSGNTQYF
NA	TRBV20-1	NA	TRBJ2-2	TGCAGTGCTCCCCAGAACGGGGAGCTGTTTTTT	CSAPQNGELFF
NA	TRBV7-2	few	TRBJ2-1	TGTGCCACCTTACCTACGGGGTACAATGAGCAGTTCTTC	CATLPTGYNEQFF
NA	TRBV11-2	NA	TRBJ1-1	TGTGCCAGCAGTCTGGGGCGAGGGGCTGAAGCTTTCTTT	CASSLGRGAEAFF
NA	TRBV4-1	NA	TRBJ2-7	TGCGCCAGCAGCCGACAGACCGCCTACGAGCAGTACTTC	CASSRQTAYEQYF
TRBD1	TRBV4-1	NA	TRBJ2-1	TGCGCCAGCAGCCAACCTCGGGACAGGGGCGTAGGAAATGAGCAGTTCTTC	CASSQPRDRGVGNEQFF
NA	TRBV27	few	TRBJ2-3	TGTGCCAGCAGTTTAATTGGCACAGATACGCAGTATTTT	CASSLIGTDTQYF
TRBD1	TRBV19	NA	TRBJ1-6	TGTGCCAGTAGTATTGTGGACAGGGGTAACTCACCCCTCCACTTT	CASSIVDRGNSPLHF
TRBD1	TRBV29-1	NA	TRBJ1-2	TGCAGCGTTGTAAGCGAGACAGGGATTTATGGCTACACCTTC	CSVVSETGIYGYTF
NA	TRBV19	NA	TRBJ1-5	TGTGCCAGTAGTCCCCCGAGGCTTCAGCCCCAGCATTTT	CASSPPRLQPQHF
NA	TRBV6-5	NA	TRBJ1-2	TGTGCCAGCAGTCCCCCTGGCAGAGGGGATGGCTACACCTTC	CASSPPGRGDGYTF
NA	TRBV2	NA	TRBJ1-2	TGTGCCATACGAGGTGTGCAGAACTATGGCTACACCTTC	CAIRGVQNYGYTF
NA	TRBV6-5	NA	TRBJ2-5	TGTGCCAGCAGTTACTCGGGGCAGGCCGAGACCCAGTACTTC	CASSYSGQAETQYF
NA	TRBV9	NA	TRBJ2-1	TGTGCCAGCAGCGTTGGAGACAATGAGCAGTTCTTC	CASSVGDNEQFF
NA	TRBV6-6	NA	TRBJ2-1	TGTGCCAGCAGTTCCCTCGTCCGGCAGTTCTTC	CASSSLVRQFF
NA	TRBV27	NA	TRBJ2-5	TGTGCCAGCCGACACGGCGCATTAACCGCCCAAGAGACCCAGTACTTC	CASRHGALTAQETQYF
NA	TRBV15	few	TRBJ1-1	TGTGCCACCAGCAGGGCACAGGGGAACACTGAAGCTTTCTTT	CATSRAQGNTEAFF
NA	TRBV13	NA	TRBJ2-3	TGTGCCAGCAGCTTAGGCCGGGCCCCGACGCAGTATTTT	CASSLGRAPTQYF
NA	TRBV4-2	many	TRBJ2-5	TGTGCCAGCAGCCTACAGGTCGGGGAGCAAGAGACCCAGTACTTC	CASSLQVGEQETQYF
NA	TRBV14	NA	TRBJ2-5	TGTGCCAGCAGCCAGCAGGCAGAGACCCAGTACTTC	CASSQQAETQYF
NA	TRBV29-1	NA	TRBJ2-3	TGCAGCGTTGAAGGGGGGCAGTCGTGGGCAGATACGCAGTATTTT	CSVEGGQSWADTQYF
TRBD1	TRBV11-1	NA	TRBJ2-7	TGTGCCAGCAGCTTATTTGCGGGACAGGGGGGATTGGAGCAGTACTTC	CASSLFAGQGGLEQYF
NA	TRBV5-6	NA	TRBJ1-2	TGTGCCAGCAGCTTGGGGTTGGGAGGTGGTGGCTACACCTTC	CASSLGLGGGGYTF
TRBD2	TRBV2	NA	TRBJ2-1	TGTGCCAGCAGCGCGGGGGGGCTACCCTATGGGAATGAGCAGTTCTTC	CASSAGGLPYGNEQFF
NA	TRBV6-1	NA	TRBJ1-2	TGTGCCAGCAGTGAGGAAGGATTGGGGTTTTCCTATGGCTACACCTTC	CASSEEGLGFSYGYTF
TRBD1	TRBV29-1	NA	TRBJ1-2	TGCAGCGCGGACAGGGACGGCTACACCTTC	CSADRDGYTF
NA	TRBV13	few	TRBJ2-3	TGTGCCAGCAGCCCGGTCGCCCCGGGGGATACGCAGTATTTT	CASSPVAPGDTQYF
TRBD2	TRBV2	few	TRBJ2-2	TGTGCCAGCAGGTGGACTAGCGCCTTTGAGCTGTTTTTT	CASRWTSAFELFF
TRBD2	TRBV4-2	NA	TRBJ2-7	TGTGCCAGCAGCCAGACCACTAGCGGGTACTCCTACGAGCAGTACTTC	CASSQTTSGYSYEQYF
TRBD1	TRBV27	NA	TRBJ2-3	TGTGCCAGCAGTCCCTGGGGACAGGGAGAGGAAGCAGATACGCAGTATTTT	CASSPWGQGEEADTQYF
NA	TRBV7-6	NA	TRBJ2-3	TGTGCCAGCAGCTTAGCGTATGAGGCTAGTGGGAGCACAGATACGCAGTATTTT	CASSLAYEASGSTDTQYF
NA	TRBV6-6	NA	TRBJ2-3	TGTGCCAGCAGGGCAGGGAGAGATACGCAGTATTTT	CASRAGRDTQYF
TRBD1	TRBV5-1	NA	TRBJ2-1	TGCGCCAGCAGCTTGGTCCCCGGGACAGGGGGGGATCCAGCGCACAATGAGCAGTTCTTC	CASSLVPGTGGDPAHNEQFF
NA	TRBV7-9	NA	TRBJ2-7	TGTGCCAGCAGCTCGGGACAACCCGATTACGAGCAGTACTTC	CASSSGQPDYEQYF
NA	TRBV15	NA	TRBJ2-4	TGTGCCACCAGCAGAGACAGTAAGCCCAAAAACATTCAGTACTTC	CATSRDSKPKNIQYF
NA	TRBV9	NA	TRBJ2-7	TGTGCCAGCAGAACCCCGGGGAGGTCGTACGAGCAGTACTTC	CASRTPGRSYEQYF
NA	TRBV7-9	NA	TRBJ2-1	TGTGCCAGCGCCCGGGGCTCCTACAATGAGCAGTTCTTC	CASARGSYNEQFF
NA	TRBV7-8	few	TRBJ1-2	TGTGCCAGCAGCTTAGATCCCCGGCCCGGCTACACCTTC	CASSLDPRPGYTF
NA	TRBV27	NA	TRBJ2-3	TGTGCCAGCAGGGCCTGGGGAGCTAGCACAGATACGCAGTATTTT	CASRAWGASTDTQYF
TRBD1	TRBV13	once	TRBJ1-2	TGTGCCAGCAGCAGCCTCCGGGACAGGGGGCTGAGGGGCTACACCTTC	CASSSLRDRGLRGYTF
NA	TRBV11-2	once	TRBJ1-2	TGTGCCAGCAGCGGGGGGTCCTCTAACTATGGCTACACCTTC	CASSGGSSNYGYTF